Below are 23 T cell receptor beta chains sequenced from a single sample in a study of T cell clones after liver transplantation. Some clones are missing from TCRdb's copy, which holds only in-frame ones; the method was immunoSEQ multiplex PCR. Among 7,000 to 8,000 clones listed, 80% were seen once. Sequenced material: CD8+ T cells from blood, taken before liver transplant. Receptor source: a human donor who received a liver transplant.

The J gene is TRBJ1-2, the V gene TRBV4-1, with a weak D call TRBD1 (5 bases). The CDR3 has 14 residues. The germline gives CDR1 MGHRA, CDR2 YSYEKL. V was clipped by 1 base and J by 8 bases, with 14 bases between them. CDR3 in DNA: TGCGCCAGCAGCCAAGTCGCAGGGATGAGAGGCTACACCTTC. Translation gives CASSQVAGMRGYTF.

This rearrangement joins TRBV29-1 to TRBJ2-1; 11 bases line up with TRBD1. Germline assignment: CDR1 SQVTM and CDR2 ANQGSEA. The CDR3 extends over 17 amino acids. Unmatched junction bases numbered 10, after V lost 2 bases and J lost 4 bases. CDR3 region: CSVEFGGQGGFYNEQFF. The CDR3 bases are TGCAGCGTTGAATTTGGGGGACAGGGGGGATTTTACAATGAGCAGTTCTTC.

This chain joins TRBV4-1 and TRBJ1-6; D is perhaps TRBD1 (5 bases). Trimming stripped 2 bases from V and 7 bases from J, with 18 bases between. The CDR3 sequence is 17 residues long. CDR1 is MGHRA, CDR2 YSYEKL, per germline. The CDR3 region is CASSQWSRGLRNSPLHF. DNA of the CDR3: TGCGCCAGCAGCCAATGGTCGCGGGGACTAAGGAATTCACCCCTCCACTTT.

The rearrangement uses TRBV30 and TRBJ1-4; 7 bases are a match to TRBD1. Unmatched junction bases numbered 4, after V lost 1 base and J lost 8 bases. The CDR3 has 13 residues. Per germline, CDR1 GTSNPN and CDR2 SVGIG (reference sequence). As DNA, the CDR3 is TGTGCCTGGAGTGAAGGGGACAGAGAAAAACTGTTTTTT. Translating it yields CAWSEGDREKLFF.

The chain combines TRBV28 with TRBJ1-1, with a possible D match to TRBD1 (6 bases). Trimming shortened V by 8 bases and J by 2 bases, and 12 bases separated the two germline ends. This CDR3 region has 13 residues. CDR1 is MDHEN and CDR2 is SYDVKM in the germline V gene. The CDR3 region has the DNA TGTGCCAGCCTCCCACAGGGTAACACTGAAGCTTTCTTT. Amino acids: CASLPQGNTEAFF. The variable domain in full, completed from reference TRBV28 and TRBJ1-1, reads DVKVTQSSRYLVKRTGEKVFLECVQDMDHENMFWYRQDPGLGLRLIYFSYDVKMKEKGDIPEGYSVSREKKERFSLILESASTNQTSMYLCASLPQGNTEAFFGQGTRLTVV.

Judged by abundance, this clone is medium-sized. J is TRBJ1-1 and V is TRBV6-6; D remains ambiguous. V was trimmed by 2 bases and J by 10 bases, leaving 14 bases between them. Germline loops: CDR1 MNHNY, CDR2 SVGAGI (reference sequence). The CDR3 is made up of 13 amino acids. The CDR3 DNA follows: TGTGCCAGCAGTTACGAGGGTAGAGGTGTAGCTTTCTTT. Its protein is CASSYEGRGVAFF.

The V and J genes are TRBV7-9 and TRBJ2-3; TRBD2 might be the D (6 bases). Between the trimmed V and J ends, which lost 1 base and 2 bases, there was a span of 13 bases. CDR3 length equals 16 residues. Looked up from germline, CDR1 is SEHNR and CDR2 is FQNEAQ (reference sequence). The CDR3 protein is CASSLVGRGHTDTQYF. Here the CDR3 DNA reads TGTGCCAGCAGCTTAGTTGGGCGGGGCCACACAGATACGCAGTATTTT.

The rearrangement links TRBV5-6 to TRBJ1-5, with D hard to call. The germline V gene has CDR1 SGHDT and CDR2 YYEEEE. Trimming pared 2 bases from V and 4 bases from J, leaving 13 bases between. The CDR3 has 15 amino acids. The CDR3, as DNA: TGTGCCAGCAGCTTTTCTTTCCGGACTAATCAGCCCCAGCATTTT. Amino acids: CASSFSFRTNQPQHF. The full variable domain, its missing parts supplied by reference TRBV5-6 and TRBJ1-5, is DAGVTQSPTHLIKTRGQQVTLRCSPKSGHDTVSWYQQALGQGPQFIFQYYEEEERQRGNFPDRFSGHQFPNYSSELNVNALLLGDSALYLCASSFSFRTNQPQHFGDGTRLSIL.

DNA for the CDR3: TGTGCCAGCAGCTTCTCTAGCGGGGGCCACTCCTACAATGAGCAGTTCTTC. Its protein product is CASSFSSGGHSYNEQFF. The chain is built from TRBV5-4 and TRBJ2-1; TRBD2 agrees at 10 bases. Germline lookup yields CDR1 SGHNT and CDR2 YYREEE (reference sequence). After removal of 2 bases from V and 0 bases from J, the junction contained 5 bases not matched to a gene. There are 17 residues in the CDR3.

The CDR3 region is CASSQGHLWNSPLHF. As DNA, the CDR3 is TGTGCCAGCAGCCAGGGCCACCTATGGAATTCACCCCTCCACTTT. V gene TRBV6-4 combines with J gene TRBJ1-6, with D possibly being TRBD1 (5 bases). The germline V gene encodes CDR1 MRHNA and CDR2 SNTAGT. Trimming removed 6 bases from V and 7 bases from J, with 16 bases in between. This CDR3 contains 15 residues.

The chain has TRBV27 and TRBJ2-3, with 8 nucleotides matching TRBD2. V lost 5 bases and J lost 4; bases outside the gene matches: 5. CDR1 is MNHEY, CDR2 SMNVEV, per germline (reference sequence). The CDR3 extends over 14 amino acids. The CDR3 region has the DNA TGTGCCAGCAGTCTAGGACTAGCCCCAGATACGCAGTATTTT. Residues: CASSLGLAPDTQYF.

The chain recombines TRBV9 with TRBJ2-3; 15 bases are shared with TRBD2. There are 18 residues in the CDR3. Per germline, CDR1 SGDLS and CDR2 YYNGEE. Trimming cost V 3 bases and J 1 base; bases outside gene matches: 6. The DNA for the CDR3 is TGTGCCAGCAGCGACGGGACTAGCGGGGGGATCCGCACAGATACGCAGTATTTT. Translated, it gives CASSDGTSGGIRTDTQYF.

The chain's CDR3 is CAILGQYNSPLHF. In DNA form, the CDR3 reads TGTGCCATCCTCGGACAGTATAATTCACCCCTCCACTTT. The genes are TRBV6-6 and TRBJ1-6, with D maybe TRBD1 (6 bases). CDR3 length: 13 amino acids. V dropped 10 bases and J dropped 4 bases, with 11 bases sitting between them. Germline V gene lookup returns CDR1 MNHNY and CDR2 SVGAGI (reference sequence).

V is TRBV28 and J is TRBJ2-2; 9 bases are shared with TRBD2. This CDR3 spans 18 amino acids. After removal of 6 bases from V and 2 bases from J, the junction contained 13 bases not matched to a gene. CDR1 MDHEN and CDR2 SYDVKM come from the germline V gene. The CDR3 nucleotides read TGTGCCAGCAGCCTCCTTGGGGCGGGGGGGCTTAACACCGGGGAGCTGTTTTTT. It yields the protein CASSLLGAGGLNTGELFF.

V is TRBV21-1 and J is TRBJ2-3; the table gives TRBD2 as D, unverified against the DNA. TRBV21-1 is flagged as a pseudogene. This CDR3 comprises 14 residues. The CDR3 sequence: CASSTTGITDTQYF. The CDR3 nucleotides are TGTGCCAGCAGCACGACGGGGATCACAGATACGCAGTATTTT.

Here the CDR3 DNA reads TGTGCCAGCAGCTTATTTGGGACAGAGACCTACGAGCAGTACTTC. Its translation: CASSLFGTETYEQYF. V gene TRBV7-2 combines with J gene TRBJ2-7; 7 bases line up with TRBD1. This CDR3 has 15 amino acids. With V trimmed by 2 bases and J by 2 bases, 6 bases remained unmatched. Germline CDR1 SGHTA, CDR2 FQGNSA.

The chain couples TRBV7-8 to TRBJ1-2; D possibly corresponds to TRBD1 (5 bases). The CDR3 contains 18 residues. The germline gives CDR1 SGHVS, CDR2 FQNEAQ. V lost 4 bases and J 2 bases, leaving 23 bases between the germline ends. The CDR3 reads CASSYTLTPGGPNYGYTF. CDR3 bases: TGTGCCAGCAGCTACACCCTCACCCCCGGGGGACCAAACTATGGCTACACCTTC.

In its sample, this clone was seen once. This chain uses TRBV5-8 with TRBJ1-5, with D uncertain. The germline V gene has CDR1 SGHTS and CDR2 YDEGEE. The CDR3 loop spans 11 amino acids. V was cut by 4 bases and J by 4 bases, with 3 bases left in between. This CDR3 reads CASSPNQPQHF. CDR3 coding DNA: TGTGCCAGCAGCCCTAATCAGCCCCAGCATTTT.

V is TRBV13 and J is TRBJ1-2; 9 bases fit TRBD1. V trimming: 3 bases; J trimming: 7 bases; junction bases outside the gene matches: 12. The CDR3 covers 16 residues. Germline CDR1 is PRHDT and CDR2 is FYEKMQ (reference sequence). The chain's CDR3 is CASSFRDRVRVGGYTF. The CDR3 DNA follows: TGTGCCAGCAGCTTCCGGGACAGGGTTAGAGTAGGTGGCTACACCTTC.

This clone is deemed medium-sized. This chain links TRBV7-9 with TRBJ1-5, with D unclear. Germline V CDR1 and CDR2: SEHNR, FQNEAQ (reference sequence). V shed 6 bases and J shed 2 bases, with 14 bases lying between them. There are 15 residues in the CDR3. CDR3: CASSSTASGNQPQHF. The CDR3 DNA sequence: TGTGCCAGCAGTTCAACTGCGAGCGGCAATCAGCCCCAGCATTTT.

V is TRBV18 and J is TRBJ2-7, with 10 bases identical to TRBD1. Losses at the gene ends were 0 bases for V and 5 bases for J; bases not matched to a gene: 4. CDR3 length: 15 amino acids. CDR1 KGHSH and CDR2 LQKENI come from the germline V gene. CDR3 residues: CASSPPGTGANEQYF. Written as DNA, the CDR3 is TGTGCCAGCTCACCACCAGGGACAGGGGCCAACGAGCAGTACTTC.

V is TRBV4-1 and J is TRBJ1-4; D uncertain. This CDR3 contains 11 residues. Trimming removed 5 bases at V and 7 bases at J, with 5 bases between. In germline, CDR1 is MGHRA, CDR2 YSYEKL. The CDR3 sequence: CASSGGEKLFF. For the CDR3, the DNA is TGCGCCAGCAGCGGAGGTGAAAAACTGTTTTTT.

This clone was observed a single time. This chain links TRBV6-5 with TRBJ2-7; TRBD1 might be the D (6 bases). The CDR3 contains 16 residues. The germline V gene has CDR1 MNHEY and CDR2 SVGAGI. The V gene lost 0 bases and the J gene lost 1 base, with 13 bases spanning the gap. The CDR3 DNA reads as TGTGCCAGCAGTTACTCCTCAGGGGAAGCATCCTACGAGCAGTACTTC. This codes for CASSYSSGEASYEQYF.